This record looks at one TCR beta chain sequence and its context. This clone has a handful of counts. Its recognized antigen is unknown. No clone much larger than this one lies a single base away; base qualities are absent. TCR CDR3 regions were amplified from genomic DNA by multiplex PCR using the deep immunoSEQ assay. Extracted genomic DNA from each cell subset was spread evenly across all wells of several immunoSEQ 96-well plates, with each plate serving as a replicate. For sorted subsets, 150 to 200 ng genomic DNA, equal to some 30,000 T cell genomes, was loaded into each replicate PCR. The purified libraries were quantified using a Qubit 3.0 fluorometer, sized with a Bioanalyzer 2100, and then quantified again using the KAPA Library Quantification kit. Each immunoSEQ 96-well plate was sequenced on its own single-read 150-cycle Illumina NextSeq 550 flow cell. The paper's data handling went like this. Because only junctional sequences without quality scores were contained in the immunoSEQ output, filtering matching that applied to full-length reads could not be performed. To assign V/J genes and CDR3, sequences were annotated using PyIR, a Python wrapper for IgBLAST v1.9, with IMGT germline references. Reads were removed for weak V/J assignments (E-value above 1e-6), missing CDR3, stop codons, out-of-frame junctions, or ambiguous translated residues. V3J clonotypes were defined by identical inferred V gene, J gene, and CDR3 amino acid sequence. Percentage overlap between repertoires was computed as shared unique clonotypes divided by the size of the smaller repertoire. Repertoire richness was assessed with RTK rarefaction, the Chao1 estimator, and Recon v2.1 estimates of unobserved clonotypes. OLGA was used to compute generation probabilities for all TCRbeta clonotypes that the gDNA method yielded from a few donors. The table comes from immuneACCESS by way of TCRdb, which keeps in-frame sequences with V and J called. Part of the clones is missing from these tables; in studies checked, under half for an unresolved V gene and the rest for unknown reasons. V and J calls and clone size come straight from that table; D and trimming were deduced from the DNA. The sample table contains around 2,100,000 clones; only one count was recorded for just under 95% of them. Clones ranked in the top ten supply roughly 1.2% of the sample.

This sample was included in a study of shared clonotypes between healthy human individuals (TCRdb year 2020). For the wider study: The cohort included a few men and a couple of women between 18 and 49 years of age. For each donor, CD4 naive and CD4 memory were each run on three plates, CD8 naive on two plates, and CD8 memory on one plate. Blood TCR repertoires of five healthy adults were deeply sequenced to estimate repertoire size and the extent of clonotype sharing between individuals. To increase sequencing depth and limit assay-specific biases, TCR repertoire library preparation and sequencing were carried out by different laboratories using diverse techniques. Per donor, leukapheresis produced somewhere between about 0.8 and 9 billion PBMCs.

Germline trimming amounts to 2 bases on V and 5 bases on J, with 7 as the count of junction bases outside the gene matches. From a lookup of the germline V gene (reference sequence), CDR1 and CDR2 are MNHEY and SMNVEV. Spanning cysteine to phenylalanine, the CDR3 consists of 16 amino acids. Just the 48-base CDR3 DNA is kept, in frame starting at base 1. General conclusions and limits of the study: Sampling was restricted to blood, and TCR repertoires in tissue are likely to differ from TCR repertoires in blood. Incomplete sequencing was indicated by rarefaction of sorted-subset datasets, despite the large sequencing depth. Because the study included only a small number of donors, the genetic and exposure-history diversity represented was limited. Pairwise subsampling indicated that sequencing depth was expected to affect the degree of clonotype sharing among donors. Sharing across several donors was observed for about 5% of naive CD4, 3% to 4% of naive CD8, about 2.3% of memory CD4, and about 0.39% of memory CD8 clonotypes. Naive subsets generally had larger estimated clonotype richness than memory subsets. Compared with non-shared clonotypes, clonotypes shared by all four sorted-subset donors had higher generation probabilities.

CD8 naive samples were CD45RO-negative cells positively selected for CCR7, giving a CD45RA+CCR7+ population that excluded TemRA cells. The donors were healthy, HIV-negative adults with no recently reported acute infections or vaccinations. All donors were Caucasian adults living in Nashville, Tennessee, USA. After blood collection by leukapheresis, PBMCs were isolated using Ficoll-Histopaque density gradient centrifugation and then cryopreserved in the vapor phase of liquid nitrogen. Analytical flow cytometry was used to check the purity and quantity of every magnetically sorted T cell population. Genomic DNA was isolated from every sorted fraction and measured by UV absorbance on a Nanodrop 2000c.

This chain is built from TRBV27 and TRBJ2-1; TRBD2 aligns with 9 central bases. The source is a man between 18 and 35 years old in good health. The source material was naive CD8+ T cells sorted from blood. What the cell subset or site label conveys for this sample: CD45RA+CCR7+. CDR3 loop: CASSLIPSGVNNEQFF. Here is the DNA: TGTGCCAGCAGTTTAATCCCTAGCGGGGTGAACAATGAGCAGTTCTTC.